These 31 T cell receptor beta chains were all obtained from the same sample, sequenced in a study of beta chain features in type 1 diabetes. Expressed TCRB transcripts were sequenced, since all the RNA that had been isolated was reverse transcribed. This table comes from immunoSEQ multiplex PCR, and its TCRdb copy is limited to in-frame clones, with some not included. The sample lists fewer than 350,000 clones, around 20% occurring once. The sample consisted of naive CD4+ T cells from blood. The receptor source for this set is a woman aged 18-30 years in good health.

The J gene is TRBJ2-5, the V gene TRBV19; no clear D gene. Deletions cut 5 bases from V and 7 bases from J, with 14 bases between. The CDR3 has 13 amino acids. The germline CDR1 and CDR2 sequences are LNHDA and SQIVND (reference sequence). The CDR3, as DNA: TGTGCCAGTAGTCCCTCTAGAGGTGGGACCCAGTACTTC. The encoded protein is CASSPSRGGTQYF.

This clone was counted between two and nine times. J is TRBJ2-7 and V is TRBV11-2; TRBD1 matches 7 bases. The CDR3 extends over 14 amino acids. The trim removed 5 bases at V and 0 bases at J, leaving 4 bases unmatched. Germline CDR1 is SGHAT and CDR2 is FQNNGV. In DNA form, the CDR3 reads TGTGCCAGCAGCGATCCAGGGGGCTCCTACGAGCAGTACTTC. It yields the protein CASSDPGGSYEQYF.

The CDR3 bases are TGCGCCAGCAGCCCGGACAGGGAAAACACCGGGGAGCTGTTTTTT. Translated, it gives CASSPDRENTGELFF. This chain connects TRBV5-1 to TRBJ2-2; 8 positions agree with TRBD1. V lost 4 bases to trimming and J lost 2 bases; unmatched junction nucleotides: 4. CDR3 length equals 15 residues. CDR1 SGHRS and CDR2 YFSETQ come from the germline V gene.

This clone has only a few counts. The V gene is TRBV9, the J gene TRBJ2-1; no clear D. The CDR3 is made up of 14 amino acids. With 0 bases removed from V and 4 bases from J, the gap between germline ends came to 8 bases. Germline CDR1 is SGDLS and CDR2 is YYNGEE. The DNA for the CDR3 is TGTGCCAGCAGCGTAGGCACAGTTTACAATGAGCAGTTCTTC. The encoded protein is CASSVGTVYNEQFF.

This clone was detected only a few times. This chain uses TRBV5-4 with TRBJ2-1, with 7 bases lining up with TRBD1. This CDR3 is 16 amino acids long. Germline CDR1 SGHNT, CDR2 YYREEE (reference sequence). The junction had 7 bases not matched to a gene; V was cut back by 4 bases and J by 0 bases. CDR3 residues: CASSLGQLSSYNEQFF. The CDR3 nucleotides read TGTGCCAGCAGCCTGGGACAGCTGAGCTCCTACAATGAGCAGTTCTTC.

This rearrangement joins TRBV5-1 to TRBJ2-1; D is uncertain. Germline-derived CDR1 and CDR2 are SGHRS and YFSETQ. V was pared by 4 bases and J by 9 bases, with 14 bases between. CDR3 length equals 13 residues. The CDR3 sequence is CASSPELSGEQFF. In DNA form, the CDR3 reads TGCGCCAGCAGCCCAGAACTCTCGGGTGAGCAGTTCTTC.

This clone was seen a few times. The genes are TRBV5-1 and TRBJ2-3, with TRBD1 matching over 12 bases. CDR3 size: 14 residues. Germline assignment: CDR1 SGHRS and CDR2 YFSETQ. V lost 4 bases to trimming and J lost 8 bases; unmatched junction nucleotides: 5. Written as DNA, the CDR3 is TGCGCCAGCAGCGTCGGGACAGGGGGCAGTACGCAGTATTTT. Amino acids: CASSVGTGGSTQYF.

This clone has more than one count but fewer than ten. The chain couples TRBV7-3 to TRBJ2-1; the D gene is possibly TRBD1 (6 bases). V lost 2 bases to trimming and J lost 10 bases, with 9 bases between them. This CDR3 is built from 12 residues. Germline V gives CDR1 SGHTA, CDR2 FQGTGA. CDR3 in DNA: TGTGCCAGCAGCTTAGCAGGGGAGGAGCAGTTCTTC. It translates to CASSLAGEEQFF.

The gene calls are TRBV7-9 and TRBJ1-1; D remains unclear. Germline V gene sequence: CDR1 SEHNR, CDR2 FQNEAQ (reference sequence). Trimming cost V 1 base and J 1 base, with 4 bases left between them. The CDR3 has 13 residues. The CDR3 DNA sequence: TGTGCCAGCAGCTTAGGAGAGAACACTGAAGCTTTCTTT. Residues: CASSLGENTEAFF.

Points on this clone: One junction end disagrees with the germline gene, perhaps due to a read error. The CDR3: CASSPRGARDEQFF. CDR3 nucleotide sequence: TGTGCTAGCAGCCCTCGGGGGGCGCGGGATGAGCAGTTCTTC. The rearrangement uses TRBV7-7 and TRBJ2-1; the D gene is possibly TRBD2 (7 bases). This CDR3 comprises 14 residues. CDR1 is SSHAT, CDR2 FNYEAQ, per germline (reference sequence).

CDR3 loop: CATSRDRGLYGYTF. CDR3 bases: TGTGCCACCAGCAGAGATCGTGGGCTATATGGCTACACCTTC. V usage is TRBV15 and J usage is TRBJ1-2; D remains unclear. V lost 0 bases and J 5 bases, leaving 10 bases between the germline ends. From germline, CDR1 is LNHNV and CDR2 YYDKDF (reference sequence). The CDR3 extends over 14 amino acids.

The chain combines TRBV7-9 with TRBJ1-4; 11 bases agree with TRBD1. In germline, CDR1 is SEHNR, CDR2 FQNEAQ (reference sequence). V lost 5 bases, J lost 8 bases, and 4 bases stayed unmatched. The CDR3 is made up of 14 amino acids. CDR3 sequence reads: CASSPGQGEEKLFF. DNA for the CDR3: TGTGCCAGCAGCCCGGGACAGGGGGAGGAAAAACTGTTTTTT.

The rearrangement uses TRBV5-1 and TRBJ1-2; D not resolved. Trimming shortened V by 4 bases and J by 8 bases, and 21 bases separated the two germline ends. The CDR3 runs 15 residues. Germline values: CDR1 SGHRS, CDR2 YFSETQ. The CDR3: CASSRTVGLGTGYTF. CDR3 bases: TGCGCCAGCAGCCGGACCGTCGGACTCGGCACGGGCTACACCTTC.

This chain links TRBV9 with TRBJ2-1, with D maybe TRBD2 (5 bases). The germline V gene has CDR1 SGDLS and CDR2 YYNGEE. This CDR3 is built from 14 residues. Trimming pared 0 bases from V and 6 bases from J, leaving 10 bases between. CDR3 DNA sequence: TGTGCCAGCAGCGTAGCTGAGCGGACCAATGAGCAGTTCTTC. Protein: CASSVAERTNEQFF. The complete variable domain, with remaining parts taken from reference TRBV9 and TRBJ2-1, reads DSGVTQTPKHLITATGQRVTLRCSPRSGDLSVYWYQQSLDQGLQFLIQYYNGEERAKGNILERFSAQQFPDLHSELNLSSLELGDSALYFCASSVAERTNEQFFGPGTRLTVL.

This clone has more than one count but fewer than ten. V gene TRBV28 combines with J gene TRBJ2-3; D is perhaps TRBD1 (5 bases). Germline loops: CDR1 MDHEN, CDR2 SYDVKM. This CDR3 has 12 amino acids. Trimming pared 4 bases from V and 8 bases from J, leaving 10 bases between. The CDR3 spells CASSWGRATQYF. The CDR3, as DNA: TGTGCCAGCAGTTGGGGCAGGGCTACGCAGTATTTT.

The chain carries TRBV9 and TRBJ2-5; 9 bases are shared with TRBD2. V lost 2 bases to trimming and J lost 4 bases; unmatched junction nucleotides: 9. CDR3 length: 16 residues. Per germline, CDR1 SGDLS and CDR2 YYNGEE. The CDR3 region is CASSVSVAGGRETQYF. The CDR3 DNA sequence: TGTGCCAGCAGCGTCTCTGTGGCGGGGGGGAGAGAGACCCAGTACTTC.

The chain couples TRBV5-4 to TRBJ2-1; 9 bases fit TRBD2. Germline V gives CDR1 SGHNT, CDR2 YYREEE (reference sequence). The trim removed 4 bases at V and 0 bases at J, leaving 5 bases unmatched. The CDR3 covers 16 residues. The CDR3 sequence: CASSAGLAYSYNEQFF. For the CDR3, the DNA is TGTGCCAGCAGCGCGGGACTAGCTTACTCCTACAATGAGCAGTTCTTC.

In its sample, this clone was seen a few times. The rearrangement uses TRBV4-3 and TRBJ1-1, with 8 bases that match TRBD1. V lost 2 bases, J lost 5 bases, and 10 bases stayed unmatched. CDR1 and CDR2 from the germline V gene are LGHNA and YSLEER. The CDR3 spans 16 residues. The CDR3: CASSQTFRGRGTEAFF. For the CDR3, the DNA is TGCGCCAGCAGCCAAACCTTCAGGGGGCGAGGGACTGAAGCTTTCTTT.

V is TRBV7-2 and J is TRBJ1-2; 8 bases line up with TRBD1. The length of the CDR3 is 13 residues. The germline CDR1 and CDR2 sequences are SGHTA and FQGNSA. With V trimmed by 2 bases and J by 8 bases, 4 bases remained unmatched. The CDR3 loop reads CASSLQGAGGYTF. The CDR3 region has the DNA TGTGCCAGCAGCTTACAGGGGGCAGGGGGCTACACCTTC.

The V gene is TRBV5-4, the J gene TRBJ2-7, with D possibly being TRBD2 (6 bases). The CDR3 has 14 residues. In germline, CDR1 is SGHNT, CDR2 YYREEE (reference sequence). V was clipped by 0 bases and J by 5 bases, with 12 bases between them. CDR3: CASSLGGAWNEQYF. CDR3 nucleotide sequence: TGTGCCAGCAGCTTGGGCGGGGCTTGGAACGAGCAGTACTTC.

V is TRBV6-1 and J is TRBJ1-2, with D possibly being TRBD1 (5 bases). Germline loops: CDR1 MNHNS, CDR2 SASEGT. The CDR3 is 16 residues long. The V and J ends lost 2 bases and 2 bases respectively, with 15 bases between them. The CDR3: CASSEIIGPGNYGYTF. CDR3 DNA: TGTGCCAGCAGTGAAATCATAGGGCCAGGGAACTATGGCTACACCTTC.

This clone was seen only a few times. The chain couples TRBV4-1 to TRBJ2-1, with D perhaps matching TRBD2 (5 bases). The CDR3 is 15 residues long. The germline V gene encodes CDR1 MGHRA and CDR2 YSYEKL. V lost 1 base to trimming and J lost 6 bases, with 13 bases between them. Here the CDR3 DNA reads TGCGCCAGCAGCCAAGCCTCCTTAGCGCTCAATGAGCAGTTCTTC. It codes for CASSQASLALNEQFF.

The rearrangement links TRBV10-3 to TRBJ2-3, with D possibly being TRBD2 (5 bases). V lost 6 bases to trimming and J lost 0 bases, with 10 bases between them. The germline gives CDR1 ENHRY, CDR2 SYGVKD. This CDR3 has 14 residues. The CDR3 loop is CAIRGVSSTDTQYF. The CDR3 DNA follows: TGTGCCATCAGGGGAGTTTCTAGCACAGATACGCAGTATTTT.

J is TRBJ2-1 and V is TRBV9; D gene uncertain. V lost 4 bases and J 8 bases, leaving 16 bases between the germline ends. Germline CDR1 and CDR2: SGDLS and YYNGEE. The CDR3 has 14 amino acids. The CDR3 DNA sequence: TGTGCCAGCAGCTTGGGCCTGGTTTCCCATGAGCAGTTCTTC. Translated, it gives CASSLGLVSHEQFF.

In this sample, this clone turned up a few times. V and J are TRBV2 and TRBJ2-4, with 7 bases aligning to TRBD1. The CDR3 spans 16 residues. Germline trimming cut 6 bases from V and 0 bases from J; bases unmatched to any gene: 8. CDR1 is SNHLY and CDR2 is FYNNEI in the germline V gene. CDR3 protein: CASSRTGAVAKNIQYF. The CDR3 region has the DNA TGTGCCAGCAGCCGAACAGGGGCCGTAGCCAAAAACATTCAGTACTTC. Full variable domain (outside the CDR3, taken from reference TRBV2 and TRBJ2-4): EPEVTQTPSHQVTQMGQEVILRCVPISNHLYFYWYRQILGQKVEFLVSFYNNEISEKSEIFDDQFSVERPDGSNFTLKIRSTKLEDSAMYFCASSRTGAVAKNIQYFGAGTRLSVL.

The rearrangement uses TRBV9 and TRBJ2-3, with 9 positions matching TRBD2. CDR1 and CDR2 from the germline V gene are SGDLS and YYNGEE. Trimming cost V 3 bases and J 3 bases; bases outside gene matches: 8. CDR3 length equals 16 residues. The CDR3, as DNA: TGTGCCAGCAGCGCTGCCTGGGCGGGGGGGACAGATACGCAGTATTTT. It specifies CASSAAWAGGTDTQYF.

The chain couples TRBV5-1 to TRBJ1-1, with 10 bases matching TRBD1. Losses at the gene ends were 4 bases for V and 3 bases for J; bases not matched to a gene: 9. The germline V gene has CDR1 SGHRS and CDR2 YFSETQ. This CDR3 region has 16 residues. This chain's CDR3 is CASSLLSGTGDTEAFF. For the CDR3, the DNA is TGCGCCAGCAGCCTCCTAAGCGGGACAGGGGACACTGAAGCTTTCTTT. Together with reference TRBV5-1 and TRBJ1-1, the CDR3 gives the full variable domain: KAGVTQTPRYLIKTRGQQVTLSCSPISGHRSVSWYQQTPGQGLQFLFEYFSETQRNKGNFPGRFSGRQFSNSRSEMNVSTLELGDSALYLCASSLLSGTGDTEAFFGQGTRLTVV.

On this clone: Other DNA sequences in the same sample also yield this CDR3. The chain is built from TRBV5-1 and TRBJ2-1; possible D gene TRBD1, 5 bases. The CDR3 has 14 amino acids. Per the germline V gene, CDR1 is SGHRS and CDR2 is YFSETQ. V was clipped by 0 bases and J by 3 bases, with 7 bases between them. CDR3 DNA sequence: TGCGCCAGCAGCTTGGGTCAGGGCTACAATGAGCAGTTCTTC. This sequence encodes CASSLGQGYNEQFF.

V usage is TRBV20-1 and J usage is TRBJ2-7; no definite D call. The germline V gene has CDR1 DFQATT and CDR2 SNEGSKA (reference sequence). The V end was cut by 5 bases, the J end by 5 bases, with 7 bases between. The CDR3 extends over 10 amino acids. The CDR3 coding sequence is TGCAGTGCTCGGGTAGACGAGCAGTACTTC. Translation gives CSARVDEQYF.

The CDR3 is CAWSNRADTQYF. Here the CDR3 DNA reads TGTGCCTGGAGCAACAGAGCAGATACGCAGTATTTT. This chain joins TRBV30 and TRBJ2-3; D gene unclear. Trimming pared 3 bases from V and 4 bases from J, leaving 8 bases between. CDR3 length equals 12 residues. Germline V gene lookup returns CDR1 GTSNPN and CDR2 SVGIG (reference sequence). The whole variable domain, remainder taken from reference TRBV30 and TRBJ2-3, is SQTIHQWPATLVQPVGSPLSLECTVEGTSNPNLYWYRQAAGRGLQLLFYSVGIGQISSEVPQNLSASRPQDRQFILSSKKLLLSDSGFYLCAWSNRADTQYFGPGTRLTVL.

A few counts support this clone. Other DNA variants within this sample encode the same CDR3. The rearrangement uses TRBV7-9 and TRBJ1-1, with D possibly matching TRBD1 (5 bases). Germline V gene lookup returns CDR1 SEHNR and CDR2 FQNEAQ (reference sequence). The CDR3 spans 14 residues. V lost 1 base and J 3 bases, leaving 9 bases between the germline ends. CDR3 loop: CASSLGQGDTEAFF. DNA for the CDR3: TGTGCCAGCAGCTTAGGCCAGGGCGACACTGAAGCTTTCTTT.